Presented here are 30 T cell receptor beta chains from one specimen sequenced in a study of blood T cell repertoires in COVID-19. Repertoires were generated with immunoSEQ multiplex PCR, while TCRdb's copy carries only in-frame clones and drops some. The sample shows some 65,000 clones, around 80% of them seen only once. The sequenced sample consisted of peripheral blood. These TCRs come from a human donor in a cohort sampled during active COVID-19.

The chain has TRBV28 and TRBJ2-7; TRBD1 agrees at 8 bases. CDR1 is MDHEN, CDR2 SYDVKM, per germline. The CDR3 has 13 amino acids. Trimming at V came to 10 bases and at J to 7 bases, leaving 12 bases not matched to a gene. Here the CDR3 reads CATQGQGAREQYF. CDR3 DNA: TGTGCCACCCAAGGACAGGGCGCTAGGGAGCAGTACTTC.

This rearrangement joins TRBV3-1 (or the pseudogene TRBV3-2) to TRBJ2-7; 16 bases agree with TRBD2. In germline, CDR1 is LGHDT, CDR2 YNNKEL (reference sequence). This CDR3 spans 15 amino acids. Trimming removed 4 bases from V and 9 bases from J; junction bases left unmatched: 6. The CDR3 spells CASSPTGTSGGGQYF. CDR3 coding DNA: TGTGCCAGCAGCCCCACCGGGACTAGCGGGGGGGGGCAGTACTTC.

The count of this clone is one. V and J are TRBV28 and TRBJ1-5; 11 bases agree with TRBD1. V was pared by 0 bases and J by 7 bases, with 5 bases of the junction left unmatched. This CDR3 is built from 16 residues. Germline V gives CDR1 MDHEN, CDR2 SYDVKM. The CDR3 region has the DNA TGTGCCAGCAGTTTATGGGACAGGGGGCTTCGGCAGCCCCAGCATTTT. Its translation: CASSLWDRGLRQPQHF.

V usage is TRBV12-3 or TRBV12-4 and J usage is TRBJ1-1; D gene ambiguous. The CDR3 contains 13 residues. V lost 6 bases and J 0 bases, leaving 8 bases between the germline ends. The CDR3 is CASSQLMNTEAFF. The CDR3 coding sequence is TGTGCCAGCAGCCAACTGATGAACACTGAAGCTTTCTTT.

The chain is built from TRBV28 and TRBJ2-1; TRBD2 agrees at 8 bases. With 6 bases clipped from V and 7 bases from J, the junction kept 11 bases outside the gene matches. Germline CDR1 and CDR2: MDHEN and SYDVKM. The CDR3 totals 15 residues. The CDR3 DNA reads as TGTGCCAGCAGCATCGCGGCGGGGGGAAGGAATGAGCAGTTCTTC. Amino acid sequence: CASSIAAGGRNEQFF.

The chain recombines TRBV7-9 with TRBJ2-5; 12 bases are shared with TRBD1. Germline V gene sequence: CDR1 SEHNR, CDR2 FQNEAQ (reference sequence). The CDR3 is made up of 15 amino acids. J was trimmed by 5 bases and V by 2 bases; bases with no gene match: 3. CDR3 sequence reads: CASSLKGTGGETQYF. The DNA of the CDR3 is TGTGCCAGCAGCTTAAAAGGGACAGGGGGCGAGACCCAGTACTTC.

The J gene is TRBJ2-1, the V gene TRBV7-9, with D maybe TRBD2 (5 bases). Trimming removed 5 bases at V and 10 bases at J, with 9 bases between. Germline assignment: CDR1 SEHNR and CDR2 FQNEAQ (reference sequence). The CDR3 is made up of 11 amino acids. CDR3 sequence reads: CASSAQREQFF. The CDR3 nucleotides are TGTGCCAGCAGCGCCCAGCGGGAGCAGTTCTTC.

This rearrangement joins TRBV29-1 to TRBJ2-7; D is undetermined. This CDR3 comprises 12 residues. In germline, CDR1 is SQVTM, CDR2 ANQGSEA. V was shortened by 5 bases and J by 0 bases, with 8 bases between the two germline ends. The CDR3 region is CSVLAYSYEQYF. The CDR3 nucleotides are TGCAGCGTTTTGGCATACTCCTACGAGCAGTACTTC.

The chain uses TRBV9 and TRBJ2-1; 7 bases fit TRBD1. This CDR3 is built from 11 residues. V lost 3 bases to trimming and J lost 11 bases; unmatched junction nucleotides: 2. Germline V gene sequence: CDR1 SGDLS, CDR2 YYNGEE. CDR3 coding DNA: TGTGCCAGCAGCGCACAGGGGAAGCAGTTCTTC. Amino acid sequence: CASSAQGKQFF.

The rearrangement joins TRBV18 to TRBJ2-6, with D possibly being TRBD1 (6 bases). The germline CDR1 and CDR2 sequences are KGHSH and LQKENI. The CDR3 spans 15 residues. V dropped 6 bases and J dropped 2 bases, with 11 bases sitting between them. CDR3 residues: CASSLQGPGANVLTF. The CDR3 region has the DNA TGTGCCAGCTCCCTACAGGGACCTGGGGCCAACGTCCTGACTTTC.

The chain carries TRBV4-3 and TRBJ2-7; TRBD2 is a possible D gene (6 bases). The CDR3 loop spans 15 amino acids. Germline lookup yields CDR1 LGHNA and CDR2 YSLEER. The V end lost 0 bases, the J end lost 3 bases, and 12 bases lay between the germline ends. CDR3 amino acids: CASSQERGLLYEQYF. For the CDR3, the DNA is TGCGCCAGCAGCCAAGAGAGGGGACTCCTCTACGAGCAGTACTTC.

The chain links TRBV6-2 or TRBV6-3 to TRBJ1-5, with no clear D. V was shortened by 6 bases and J by 11 bases, with 14 bases between the two germline ends. Germline loops: CDR1 MNHEY, CDR2 SVGEGT. This CDR3 spans 12 amino acids. The CDR3 region is CASSLLRQAQHF. The CDR3 nucleotides read TGTGCCAGCAGCCTACTCCGCCAAGCCCAGCATTTT.

The chain recombines TRBV30 with TRBJ1-1; possible D gene TRBD1, 6 bases. V dropped 0 bases and J dropped 1 base, with 15 bases sitting between them. The germline V gene encodes CDR1 GTSNPN and CDR2 SVGIG (reference sequence). There are 16 residues in the CDR3. DNA for the CDR3: TGTGCCTGGAGTGTACGGACAGTACTAGGGAACACTGAAGCTTTCTTT. Translating gives CAWSVRTVLGNTEAFF.

The chain is built from TRBV3-1 (or the pseudogene TRBV3-2) and TRBJ1-1; D unclear. Germline-derived CDR1 and CDR2 are LGHDT and YNNKEL (reference sequence). The length of the CDR3 is 14 residues. V lost 1 base and J 1 base, leaving 7 bases between the germline ends. CDR3 DNA sequence: TGTGCCAGCAGCCAAGCTAAGCAGAACACTGAAGCTTTCTTT. This sequence encodes CASSQAKQNTEAFF.

The rearrangement uses TRBV28 and TRBJ1-2; D gene ambiguous. This CDR3 spans 11 amino acids. The V and J ends lost 5 bases and 8 bases respectively, with 9 bases between them. Germline values: CDR1 MDHEN, CDR2 SYDVKM. In nucleotides, the CDR3 is TGTGCCAGCAGTCCCACAGACGGCTACACCTTC. Translating it yields CASSPTDGYTF.

This chain uses TRBV10-3 with TRBJ2-7; D is possibly TRBD2 (6 bases). The ends were cut back, 4 bases at V and 2 bases at J, with 12 bases in the middle. CDR3 length: 14 residues. CDR1 ENHRY and CDR2 SYGVKD come from the germline V gene. The CDR3 bases are TGTGCCATCAGTGGCGGGGCGTTAACCTACGAGCAGTACTTC. Its protein product is CAISGGALTYEQYF.

This clone was counted between two and nine times. The rearrangement joins TRBV7-2 to TRBJ2-3; TRBD2 matches 11 bases. The germline V gene has CDR1 SGHTA and CDR2 FQGNSA. The CDR3 sequence is 17 residues long. V dropped 0 bases and J dropped 1; count of bases not matched to a gene: 3. The CDR3 sequence is CASSLAQLAGGTDTQYF. The CDR3 DNA reads as TGTGCCAGCAGCTTAGCGCAACTAGCGGGGGGCACAGATACGCAGTATTTT.

The genes are TRBV10-3 and TRBJ2-6; TRBD1 agrees at 12 bases. There are 18 residues in the CDR3. The germline V gene has CDR1 ENHRY and CDR2 SYGVKD. Trimming cost V 2 bases and J 3 bases; bases outside gene matches: 5. For the CDR3, the DNA is TGTGCCATCAGTGAGCCCGGGACAGGGGGCTATGGGGCCAACGTCCTGACTTTC. This gives the protein CAISEPGTGGYGANVLTF.

The chain joins TRBV27 to TRBJ2-7, with a weak D call TRBD2 (5 bases). There are 15 residues in the CDR3. Per germline, CDR1 MNHEY and CDR2 SMNVEV (reference sequence). Trimming cost V 3 bases and J 0 bases, with 12 bases left between them. As DNA, the CDR3 is TGTGCCAGCAGTTTCGACCCGGGAAGCTCCTACGAGCAGTACTTC. Translating gives CASSFDPGSSYEQYF.

The chain joins TRBV9 to TRBJ2-1; 11 bases agree with TRBD2. Germline-derived CDR1 and CDR2 are SGDLS and YYNGEE. CDR3 length: 14 amino acids. Trimming took 4 bases from V and 8 from J; bases not matched to a gene: 5. CDR3 sequence reads: CASSHSGRDDEQFF. The CDR3 DNA reads TGTGCCAGCAGCCATAGCGGGAGGGACGATGAGCAGTTCTTC.

The J gene is TRBJ2-5, the V gene TRBV19; D possibly corresponds to TRBD1 (5 bases). This CDR3 spans 14 amino acids. Trimming removed 6 bases at V and 3 bases at J, with 14 bases between. Germline CDR1 and CDR2: LNHDA and SQIVND (reference sequence). CDR3 nucleotide sequence: TGTGCCAGTAGCCTCATCGCGACAGAAGAGACCCAGTACTTC. The encoded protein is CASSLIATEETQYF.

This chain uses TRBV18 with TRBJ1-5, with TRBD1 matching 9 bases. This CDR3 region has 16 residues. The V segment lost 5 bases and the J segment 3 bases; nucleotides outside the gene matches: 8. Germline V gene sequence: CDR1 KGHSH, CDR2 LQKENI. CDR3 bases: TGTGCCAGCTCAAGGAATGGACAGGGGAACAATCAGCCCCAGCATTTT. Its protein product is CASSRNGQGNNQPQHF. Combining the CDR3 with reference TRBV18 and TRBJ1-5 gives the whole variable domain NAGVMQNPRHLVRRRGQEARLRCSPMKGHSHVYWYRQLPEEGLKFMVYLQKENIIDESGMPKERFSAEFPKEGPSILRIQQVVRGDSAAYFCASSRNGQGNNQPQHFGDGTRLSIL.

The chain joins TRBV20-1 to TRBJ1-1; TRBD1 matches 7 bases. V shed 6 bases and J 5 bases; nucleotides not matched to a gene: 3. Germline V CDR1 and CDR2: DFQATT, SNEGSKA (reference sequence). The CDR3 loop spans 11 amino acids. The CDR3 sequence is CSAQQGTEAFF. Here the CDR3 DNA reads TGCAGTGCGCAACAGGGGACTGAAGCTTTCTTT.

V gene TRBV18 combines with J gene TRBJ1-1, with D tentatively TRBD1 (5 bases). Germline lookup yields CDR1 KGHSH and CDR2 LQKENI. Trimming shortened V by 0 bases and J by 7 bases, and 12 bases separated the two germline ends. The CDR3 is made up of 14 amino acids. CDR3 coding DNA: TGTGCCAGCTCACCACCGGCAGGGTGGGGTGAAGCTTTCTTT. This encodes CASSPPAGWGEAFF. Supplemented by reference TRBV18 and TRBJ1-1, the full variable domain reads NAGVMQNPRHLVRRRGQEARLRCSPMKGHSHVYWYRQLPEEGLKFMVYLQKENIIDESGMPKERFSAEFPKEGPSILRIQQVVRGDSAAYFCASSPPAGWGEAFFGQGTRLTVV.

V gene TRBV6-5 combines with J gene TRBJ1-2; D possibly corresponds to TRBD1 (5 bases). This CDR3 region has 15 residues. Germline values: CDR1 MNHEY, CDR2 SVGAGI. V was cut by 6 bases and J by 0 bases, with 14 bases left in between. The CDR3 region is CASRPGQLTNYGYTF. The CDR3 DNA follows: TGTGCCAGCAGACCCGGACAACTCACTAACTATGGCTACACCTTC.

This clone was recorded once. The chain links TRBV5-1 to TRBJ2-1; 11 bases are a match to TRBD2. The CDR3 contains 15 residues. Trimming took 4 bases from V and 3 from J; bases not matched to a gene: 3. Germline values: CDR1 SGHRS, CDR2 YFSETQ. The CDR3 region is CASSATSGIYNEQFF. The CDR3, as DNA: TGCGCCAGCAGCGCGACTAGCGGGATCTACAATGAGCAGTTCTTC.

This chain connects TRBV7-2 to TRBJ1-2; no firm D call. The CDR3 contains 14 residues. Germline assignment: CDR1 SGHTA and CDR2 FQGNSA. Deletions cut 2 bases from V and 4 bases from J, with 11 bases between. CDR3: CASSLSYSTYGYTF. DNA of the CDR3: TGTGCCAGCAGCTTATCGTACAGCACCTATGGCTACACCTTC.

The rearrangement links TRBV19 to TRBJ2-7, with TRBD1 matching 8 bases. The CDR3 totals 13 residues. Germline V gene sequence: CDR1 LNHDA, CDR2 SQIVND (reference sequence). V lost 5 bases and J lost 4; bases outside the gene matches: 4. CDR3 DNA sequence: TGTGCCAGTAGTCCGGACAGGGCGTACGAGCAGTACTTC. Its translation is CASSPDRAYEQYF.

The DNA for the CDR3 is TGTGCCAGCAGCTTAGAGGGGACTAGCGGGCGCTACGAGCAGTACTTC. This gives the protein CASSLEGTSGRYEQYF. This chain links TRBV7-2 with TRBJ2-7, with 12 nucleotides matching TRBD2. Germline CDR1 reads SGHTA; CDR2 reads FQGNSA. The CDR3 is 16 residues long. Trimming at V came to 1 base and at J to 3 bases, leaving 4 bases not matched to a gene.

The V gene is TRBV7-3, the J gene TRBJ2-2; the match to TRBD2 covers 11 bases. V lost 5 bases, J lost 5 bases, and 4 bases stayed unmatched. The CDR3 is made up of 15 amino acids. CDR1 is SGHTA, CDR2 FQGTGA, per germline. CDR3 nucleotides: TGTGCCAGCAGCACCAGGACTAGCGGGACCGGGGAGCTGTTTTTT. Translated: CASSTRTSGTGELFF.